This is a list of T cell receptor beta chains from one sample in a study of T-cell memory formation after mild COVID-19. TCRdb independently ran MiXCR on the 5' RACE reads; one entry per CDR3 protein. Of 500,000 to 650,000 distinct CDR3 sequences in the sample, approximately 21% were seen once. Sequenced: PBMCs or a T cell subset sorted from them (not recorded which). The receptors stem from an adult woman who had mild COVID-19 (a few samples of this study predate the infection). Cell type and time point are not known. CDR3s include the opening cysteine and the closing phenylalanine or tryptophan. A D gene is named only where the DNA matches it firmly. Clone size is not always given. Where it is, it says once, few, many or a class for expanded clones.

J gene | clone size | D gene | V gene | CDR3 DNA | CDR3 protein
TRBJ2-5 | few | . | TRBV18 | TGTGCCAGCAGCGGACCACAAGAGACCCAGTACTTC | CASSGPQETQYF
TRBJ2-2 | . | . | TRBV10-2 | TGCGCCAGCAGTGAGCCGGGGATCGATGTAACCGGGGAGCTGTTTTTT | CASSEPGIDVTGELFF
TRBJ1-1 | . | TRBD1 | TRBV27 | TGTGCCAGCAGTTTAGAGACAGGGTCCACTGAAGCTTTCTTT | CASSLETGSTEAFF
TRBJ2-3 | few | . | TRBV6-5 | TGTGCCACAAAGCAGGGCACAGATACGCAGTATTTT | CATKQGTDTQYF
TRBJ1-4 | few | TRBD1 | TRBV7-2 | TGTGCCAGCAGCCTGAGGGACAGGGGGCACGAAAAACTGTTTTTT | CASSLRDRGHEKLFF
TRBJ2-6 | . | TRBD2 | TRBV20-1 | TGCAGTGCTACTAGCGGGCAAGCCAACGTCCTGACTTTC | CSATSGQANVLTF
TRBJ1-6 | few | . | TRBV15 | TGTGCCACCAGCCGGGAAGGAGGGGTCAAGAGATCACCCCTCCACTTT | CATSREGGVKRSPLHF
TRBJ2-5 | . | . | TRBV24-1 | TGTGCCCCCACCCGGACTCCACCAGCCTTC | CAPTRTPPAF
TRBJ2-5 | few | . | TRBV24-1 | TGTGCCACCAGTGATTTTCGGGAGACCCAGTACTTC | CATSDFRETQYF
TRBJ1-4 | few | . | TRBV4-1 | TGCGCCAGCAGCCAAGATCTTACAGTGACTAATGAAAAACTGTTTTTT | CASSQDLTVTNEKLFF
TRBJ2-1 | . | . | TRBV5-4 | TGTGCCAGCAGCTTCCTATACTACAGGGCCGATGAGCAGTTCTTC | CASSFLYYRADEQFF
TRBJ2-7 | . | TRBD2 | TRBV7-9 | TGTGCCAGCAGCTCTAGCGGGAGCGCTCCTTCCTACGAGCAGTACTTC | CASSSSGSAPSYEQYF
TRBJ1-2 | . | . | TRBV11-2 | TGTGCCAGCAGCTTGGTGGGCCAGGGGTATGGCTACACCTTC | CASSLVGQGYGYTF
TRBJ2-7 | . | TRBD2 | TRBV12-3/TRBV12-4 | TGTGCCAGCAGATCGACTAGCGGGAGGGGAGAGCAGTACTTC | CASRSTSGRGEQYF
TRBJ2-7 | . | . | TRBV12-3/TRBV12-4 | TGTGCCAGCAGTTCGGGACGTCTCTACGAGCAGTACTTC | CASSSGRLYEQYF
TRBJ2-3 | few | . | TRBV12-3/TRBV12-4 | TGTGCCAGCAGTTTATTCCACGGGAGCACAGATACGCAGTATTTT | CASSLFHGSTDTQYF
TRBJ2-7 | once | . | TRBV2 | TGTGCCAGCAGTGACACAGGGACCTACGAGCAGTACTTC | CASSDTGTYEQYF
TRBJ1-1 | . | . | TRBV6-2/TRBV6-3 | TGTGCCAGCAGCCGAGGGGCCTCCTGGGACCACACTGAAGCTTTCTTT | CASSRGASWDHTEAFF
TRBJ2-1 | few | TRBD2 | TRBV24-1 | TGTGCCACCAGTGATGCTAGCGGGAGTTTTAATGAGCAGTTCTTC | CATSDASGSFNEQFF
TRBJ1-1 | . | TRBD1 | TRBV9 | TGTGCCAGCAGCGTAGGGACAGGGAACACTGAAGCTTTCTTT | CASSVGTGNTEAFF
TRBJ1-1 | . | TRBD1 | TRBV29-1 | TGCAGCGTTAATAGACAGGGCTACACTGAAGCTTTCTTT | CSVNRQGYTEAFF
TRBJ2-5 | . | TRBD2 | TRBV7-8 | TGTGCCAGCAGCTTTAGCGGGGGGACTAAAGAGACCCAGTACTTC | CASSFSGGTKETQYF
TRBJ1-2 | few | TRBD1 | TRBV7-9 | TGTGCCAGCAGCTTCACAGGGGGTGCTCCTATGGGCTACACCTTC | CASSFTGGAPMGYTF
TRBJ2-7 | . | TRBD2 | TRBV6-1 | TGTGCCAGCAGTGAACTAACCGGGACTAGCTCTCCCTACGAGCAGTACTTC | CASSELTGTSSPYEQYF
TRBJ1-1 | few | TRBD1 | TRBV5-1 | TGCGCCAGCAGCTCGGACTACAGGGGTGGCACTGAAGCTTTCTTT | CASSSDYRGGTEAFF
TRBJ2-3 | . | TRBD2 | TRBV5-1 | TGCGCCAGCAGCTTGGCCCCTGCGGCGGGGGGGAACACAGATACGCAGTATTTT | CASSLAPAAGGNTDTQYF
TRBJ2-1 | . | . | TRBV3-1 | TGTGCCAGCAGCCAAGAAGGGGGACTAATACTAAATGAGCAGTTCTTC | CASSQEGGLILNEQFF
TRBJ1-1 | many | . | TRBV10-3 | TGTGCCATCAGTACCGGTGTCACTGAAGCTTTCTTT | CAISTGVTEAFF
TRBJ2-7 | few | TRBD1 | TRBV15 | TGTGCCTCAGGACAGGGAGGCCACGAGCAGTACTTC | CASGQGGHEQYF
TRBJ2-3 | few | . | TRBV20-1 | TGCAGTGCTAGAGATCGAAGCCGCGGACGAAATACGCAGTATTTT | CSARDRSRGRNTQYF
TRBJ2-3 | few | TRBD2 | TRBV11-2 | TGTGCCAGCAGCGCTTTCCCGAAGACTAGCGGGACTGTAGATACGCAGTATTTT | CASSAFPKTSGTVDTQYF
TRBJ2-1 | . | TRBD1 | TRBV5-6 | TGTGCCAGCAGCTTCACAGGGGGAGGAAACAATGAGCAGTTCTTC | CASSFTGGGNNEQFF
TRBJ1-1 | few | . | TRBV2 | TGTGCCAGCAGTGAAGGGGTGGTGAACACTGAAGCTTTCTTT | CASSEGVVNTEAFF
TRBJ2-7 | many | . | TRBV6-2/TRBV6-3 | TGTGCCAGCAGTTACGGTGAGCACTCCTACGAGCAGTACTTC | CASSYGEHSYEQYF
TRBJ2-3 | few | TRBD1 | TRBV5-5 | TGTGCCAGCAGCATCGGGACAGGGTCAGATACGCAGTATTTT | CASSIGTGSDTQYF
TRBJ2-7 | . | . | TRBV2 | TGTGCCAGCAGTGACAGGGTAGGCCCCTACGAGCAGTACTTC | CASSDRVGPYEQYF
TRBJ2-1 | . | TRBD2 | TRBV11-3 | TGTGCCAGCAGCTTAGATGGGCTAGCGGGCGTTTACAATGAGCAGTTCTTC | CASSLDGLAGVYNEQFF
TRBJ2-5 | . | . | TRBV11-2 | TGTGCCAGCAGCTTATCGTCCGGGCCCGAGACCCAGTACTTC | CASSLSSGPETQYF
TRBJ2-3 | few | . | TRBV14 | TGTGCCAGCAGCCAAGAATGGAGGGGGCCTGATACGCAGTATTTT | CASSQEWRGPDTQYF
TRBJ2-5 | . | TRBD2 | TRBV29-1 | TGCAGCGTGCGCGAGCGACTAGCGGGAACGGAGGAGACCCAGTACTTC | CSVRERLAGTEETQYF
TRBJ1-1 | . | TRBD1 | TRBV25-1 | TGTGCCAGCAGTGGGACAGGGTACCTGAACACTGAAGCTTTCTTT | CASSGTGYLNTEAFF
TRBJ2-1 | few | . | TRBV5-1 | TGCGCCAGCAGCTTGGCGGCGGACTCCAGAGGCCATGAGCAGTTCTTC | CASSLAADSRGHEQFF